This T cell receptor (beta chain) originates from a study of molecular identifiers for immune sequencing clone quantification. Study observations and caveats: It was shown that clones above 20 RNA copies held over 99% of effector molecules, but under 1% in naive cells. Among about a million naive cells, as was reported, spiked Jurkat TCR RNA from one cell was detectable.

RNA fractions of 10%, 30% or 50% and about 18,000 to 1,100,000 sorted cells were the source of naive CD8 libraries. Each CDR3 protein is one row after TCRdb ran MiXCR on the PCR reads. The sample records about 100,000 distinct CDR3 sequences, about 35% being singletons. The CDR3 length is 13 residues. Trimming left V 7 bases short and J 5 bases short, with 13 bases between. Germline V gene data show CDR1 as MNHEY and CDR2 as SMNVEV (reference sequence). This clonotype occurred a few times. Its antigen is as yet unknown. The source of this sequence is a human donor in good health. Some libraries in this study had Jurkat cell RNA spiked in. The chain carries TRBV27 and TRBJ2-3, with D unresolved. The sample comprised naive CD8+ T cells from blood, with Jurkat cell RNA spiked in. Indicated subset: FACS-sorted CD8+CD4-CCR7+CD45RA+ naive T cells. The CDR3 coding sequence is TGTGCCAGCACCTACACTGGTAAAGATACGCAGTATTTT. The encoded protein is CASTYTGKDTQYF.